The 11 T cell receptor beta chains below were found in one sample sequenced in a study of blood T cell repertoires in COVID-19. The data were produced by immunoSEQ multiplex PCR, yet TCRdb's version contains in-frame clones alone and is incomplete. This table has approximately 240,000 clones, over 80% appearing once. Sequencing was performed on peripheral blood. The source of these receptors is a woman aged 55-69 years with active or convalescent COVID-19.

V gene TRBV4-2 combines with J gene TRBJ2-1; maybe TRBD2 (6 bases). V lost 0 bases and J 4 bases, leaving 10 bases between the germline ends. The V gene's germline CDR1 is LGHNA and CDR2 YNFKEQ. This CDR3 contains 15 residues. This CDR3 is CASSQERGRYNEQFF. The CDR3 nucleotides are TGTGCCAGCAGCCAAGAGCGGGGTAGGTACAATGAGCAGTTCTTC.

V and J are TRBV5-1 and TRBJ2-2, with TRBD2 as a possible D gene (5 bases). This CDR3 spans 16 amino acids. V was clipped by 0 bases and J by 4 bases, with 13 bases between them. Germline lookup yields CDR1 SGHRS and CDR2 YFSETQ. The CDR3 spells CASSLDGGLGTGELFF. As DNA, the CDR3 is TGCGCCAGCAGCTTGGACGGAGGTCTGGGCACCGGGGAGCTGTTTTTT.

This chain links TRBV13 with TRBJ2-1; 8 bases line up with TRBD2. The CDR3 is 15 residues long. CDR1 PRHDT and CDR2 FYEKMQ come from the germline V gene (reference sequence). The V gene end was trimmed by 5 bases and the J gene end by 7 bases; junction bases not matched to a gene: 10. The CDR3 nucleotides read TGTGCCAGCAGCGAGATAGCGGGATTGTATAATGAGCAGTTCTTC. It specifies CASSEIAGLYNEQFF.

This clone is a singleton in its sample. The V call is TRBV27, the J call TRBJ2-3, with 8 bases matching TRBD1. With V trimmed by 6 bases and J by 5 bases, 7 bases remained unmatched. The germline V gene has CDR1 MNHEY and CDR2 SMNVEV (reference sequence). The CDR3 covers 14 residues. CDR3 protein: CASRRQGRGDTQYF. The CDR3 coding sequence is TGTGCCAGCAGGCGACAGGGGCGAGGAGATACGCAGTATTTT.

This clone was seen a few times. The chain carries TRBV10-3 and TRBJ1-2, with 7 bases aligning to TRBD1. The CDR3 loop spans 12 amino acids. Germline V gene sequence: CDR1 ENHRY, CDR2 SYGVKD. The trim removed 3 bases at V and 7 bases at J, leaving 2 bases unmatched. CDR3 DNA sequence: TGTGCCATCAGTGAAGGGGGCTCTGGCTACACCTTC. Amino acid sequence: CAISEGGSGYTF.

The V call is TRBV30, the J call TRBJ2-1; TRBD2 matches at 11 bases. This CDR3 is 14 amino acids long. CDR1 and CDR2 (germline): GTSNPN, SVGIG (reference sequence). Germline trimming cut 4 bases from V and 7 bases from J; bases unmatched to any gene: 6. Here the CDR3 DNA reads TGTGCCTGGAAACTAGCGGGAGTGAGAAATGAGCAGTTCTTC. Translation gives CAWKLAGVRNEQFF.

This chain uses TRBV5-5 with TRBJ1-3, with unresolved D. The CDR3 totals 12 residues. The V and J ends lost 5 bases and 4 bases respectively, with 7 bases between them. From germline, CDR1 is SGHKS and CDR2 YYEKEE (reference sequence). CDR3 nucleotide sequence: TGTGCCAGCAGGAGCGACGGAAACACCATATATTTT. Protein: CASRSDGNTIYF.

This sequence joins TRBV19 and TRBJ1-4; 11 bases are shared with TRBD1. Germline loops: CDR1 LNHDA, CDR2 SQIVND (reference sequence). J was trimmed by 0 bases and V by 6 bases; bases with no gene match: 9. The CDR3 has 18 amino acids. In nucleotides, the CDR3 is TGTGCCAGTAGGACCGGGACAGGGGGTTCGGCAACTAATGAAAAACTGTTTTTT. Encoded protein: CASRTGTGGSATNEKLFF.

This chain joins TRBV27 and TRBJ1-1; 10 bases line up with TRBD1. Per the germline V gene, CDR1 is MNHEY and CDR2 is SMNVEV (reference sequence). The CDR3 has 18 residues. With 4 bases clipped from V and 0 bases from J, the junction kept 11 bases outside the gene matches. The CDR3 region has the DNA TGTGCCAGCAGTTACGGGCTGCGGACAGGGGGTCTGAACACTGAAGCTTTCTTT. Translating gives CASSYGLRTGGLNTEAFF.

The rearrangement joins TRBV9 to TRBJ2-1; TRBD2 aligns across 10 bases. V dropped 0 bases and J dropped 6; count of bases not matched to a gene: 6. This CDR3 is built from 16 residues. CDR1 is SGDLS and CDR2 is YYNGEE in the germline V gene. Here the CDR3 reads CASSVATTSGRNEQFF. CDR3 nucleotides: TGTGCCAGCAGCGTAGCTACGACTAGCGGGCGCAATGAGCAGTTCTTC.

Here the CDR3 DNA reads TGTGCCAGCAGCTTAGTTGGACAGTCCTACAATGAGCAGTTCTTC. Its protein is CASSLVGQSYNEQFF. This rearrangement joins TRBV7-9 to TRBJ2-1, with D perhaps TRBD1 (6 bases). The CDR3 consists of 15 residues. V gave up 1 base and J gave up 1 base, with 8 bases separating them. Germline CDR1 SEHNR, CDR2 FQNEAQ (reference sequence).